Given below is one T cell receptor beta chain in context. Treatment specified: randomized to nivolumab then ipilimumab (arm A) or the reverse (arm B). The protocol was immunoSEQ multiplex PCR, while the TCRdb copy is restricted to in-frame clones and leaves out a portion. The sample contains about 29,000 clones, 60% to 80% of which appear only once. This sample is drawn from a study of sequential checkpoint blockade in melanoma. Germline assignment: CDR1 MDHEN and CDR2 SYDVKM. V shed 6 bases and J shed 8 bases, with 17 bases lying between them. The CDR3 has 14 residues. The V call is TRBV28, the J call TRBJ2-1; maybe TRBD1 (6 bases). This TCR was sampled from a human donor with melanoma. The specimen comprised CD8+ T cells sorted from blood (inferred from file names), sampled from a patient given nivolumab and ipilimumab in sequence. CDR3 amino acids: CASSPGHAPDEQFF. DNA of the CDR3: TGTGCCAGCAGCCCGGGACATGCTCCCGATGAGCAGTTCTTC. The whole variable domain, remainder taken from reference TRBV28 and TRBJ2-1, is DVKVTQSSRYLVKRTGEKVFLECVQDMDHENMFWYRQDPGLGLRLIYFSYDVKMKEKGDIPEGYSVSREKKERFSLILESASTNQTSMYLCASSPGHAPDEQFFGPGTRLTVL.